This T cell receptor beta chain was recovered during a study of spatial heterogeneity in lung cancer. Study in general: The count of detected beta-chain sequences consistently exceeded that of alpha-chain sequences. As counted in raw reads, each unique TCR and UMI combination appeared more than ten times on average.

Noted time point: sample taken at primary tumor resection. No cell sorting; template was whole RNA from tumor, lung tissue or PBMC. The V and J ends lost 2 bases and 6 bases, in that order; junction bases with no gene match: 8. The germline CDR1 and CDR2 sequences are SGHTA and FQGNSA. CDR3 length equals 16 residues. Individual TCR cDNA molecules each bore their own unique molecular identifier. TCRdb reanalysed the 5' RACE reads using MiXCR and keeps one entry per CDR3 protein. The data contain roughly 3,500 distinct CDR3 sequences, more than 25% of them seen just once; the ten biggest clones take up approximately 15%. This clonotype occurred a few times.

The genes are TRBV7-2 and TRBJ2-2, with 8 bases matching TRBD2. The TCR was taken from a male donor with early-stage non-small cell lung cancer. The material sequenced was normal lung tissue next to the tumor, taken at surgery. DNA for the CDR3: TGTGCCAGCAGCTTAACTAGCGGCTCTGTCGCCGGGGAGCTGTTTTTT. It codes for CASSLTSGSVAGELFF.